The 10 T cell receptor beta chains below were found in one sample sequenced in a study of blood T cell repertoires in COVID-19. Sequencing was performed with immunoSEQ multiplex PCR; in TCRdb, only in-frame clones are kept and a portion is missing. The sample yields roughly 240,000 clones, 65% to 90% seen once. Sequencing was performed on PBMCs or T cells enriched from blood (not recorded which). All receptors derive from a woman between 45 and 65 years old with acute COVID-19.

About this clone: This CDR3 is also generated by other DNA sequences in the sample. J is TRBJ2-1 and V is TRBV7-9; D call uncertain. Germline CDR1 reads SEHNR; CDR2 reads FQNEAQ (reference sequence). V dropped 1 base and J dropped 4 bases, with 8 bases sitting between them. This CDR3 spans 14 amino acids. Written as DNA, the CDR3 is TGTGCCAGCAGCTTAGGTTTAACATACAATGAGCAGTTCTTC. It is translated as CASSLGLTYNEQFF.

The chain couples TRBV5-1 to TRBJ2-7, with 7 bases that match TRBD1. CDR1 is SGHRS, CDR2 YFSETQ, per germline. After removal of 5 bases from V and 4 bases from J, the junction contained 6 bases not matched to a gene. This CDR3 has 13 amino acids. CDR3 nucleotide sequence: TGCGCCAGCAGAGGACAGGTCGCATACGAGCAGTACTTC. This codes for CASRGQVAYEQYF.

This chain links TRBV2 with TRBJ1-2, with TRBD1 matching 9 bases. The CDR3 extends over 14 amino acids. Germline values: CDR1 SNHLY, CDR2 FYNNEI. With 4 bases clipped from V and 6 bases from J, the junction kept 6 bases outside the gene matches. Written as DNA, the CDR3 is TGTGCCAGCAGTGCGCTACAGGGGGCTAATGGCTACACCTTC. As protein: CASSALQGANGYTF.

The V and J genes are TRBV7-2 and TRBJ1-4, with D possibly TRBD1 on 5 matching bases. Germline V lookup: CDR1 SGHTA, CDR2 FQGNSA. The CDR3 loop spans 16 amino acids. Trimming pared 1 base from V and 3 bases from J, leaving 12 bases between. The CDR3 bases are TGTGCCAGCAGCTTAGGGTGGTCAGGGCCTAATGAAAAACTGTTTTTT. Residues: CASSLGWSGPNEKLFF.

The J gene is TRBJ2-7, the V gene TRBV11-3, with TRBD2 matching over 7 bases. Germline CDR1 is SGHNT and CDR2 is YENEEA. CDR3 length: 14 amino acids. The ends lost 5 bases at V and 3 bases at J; junction bases unmatched: 7. In DNA form, the CDR3 reads TGTGCCAGCAGCCGGTCGGGGGGTCACTACGAGCAGTACTTC. This codes for CASSRSGGHYEQYF.

The chain couples TRBV6-1 to TRBJ1-6, with 8 bases fitting TRBD1. Germline V gene sequence: CDR1 MNHNS, CDR2 SASEGT. CDR3 length equals 17 residues. V lost 2 bases and J lost 0; bases outside the gene matches: 3. The CDR3 here is CASSERQGSSYNSPLHF. The CDR3 region has the DNA TGTGCCAGCAGTGAACGACAGGGGAGCTCCTATAATTCACCCCTCCACTTT.

The V and J genes are TRBV4-3 and TRBJ1-6; 10 bases are a match to TRBD1. Germline lookup yields CDR1 LGHNA and CDR2 YSLEER. The V gene end was trimmed by 1 base and the J gene end by 4 bases; junction bases not matched to a gene: 13. The CDR3 contains 20 residues. CDR3 nucleotides: TGCGCCAGCAGCCAAGGGGGCGGGGACAGGGGTTCTTCGTATAATTCACCCCTCCACTTT. Protein: CASSQGGGDRGSSYNSPLHF.

The V gene is TRBV10-3, the J gene TRBJ2-3; D is uncertain. V lost 5 bases and J 0 bases, leaving 6 bases between the germline ends. The CDR3 sequence is 13 residues long. Germline V gives CDR1 ENHRY, CDR2 SYGVKD. The CDR3 loop is CAISTSSTDTQYF. Written as DNA, the CDR3 is TGTGCCATCAGTACTTCTAGCACAGATACGCAGTATTTT.

This sequence joins TRBV30 and TRBJ2-1; D remains unclear. Trimming cost V 0 bases and J 8 bases, with 5 bases left between them. CDR3 size: 11 residues. The V gene's germline CDR1 is GTSNPN and CDR2 SVGIG (reference sequence). The CDR3 nucleotides are TGTGCCTGGAGTGTTCGAGATGAGCAGTTCTTC. This codes for CAWSVRDEQFF.

V gene TRBV5-6 combines with J gene TRBJ1-1; D gene uncertain. V lost 4 bases to trimming and J lost 5 bases, with 9 bases between them. Germline V gene data show CDR1 as SGHDT and CDR2 as YYEEEE. CDR3 length equals 12 residues. CDR3 bases: TGTGCCAGCAGCCTGACTGGGACTGAAGCTTTCTTT. It codes for CASSLTGTEAFF. Based on the CDR3 plus reference TRBV5-6 and TRBJ1-1, the full variable domain is DAGVTQSPTHLIKTRGQQVTLRCSPKSGHDTVSWYQQALGQGPQFIFQYYEEEERQRGNFPDRFSGHQFPNYSSELNVNALLLGDSALYLCASSLTGTEAFFGQGTRLTVV.